Listed below are T cell receptor beta chains from one sample, sequenced in a study of T cell responses to AZD1222 COVID-19 vaccine. Here immunoSEQ multiplex PCR was the method, and the copy in TCRdb shows in-frame clones only, minus some. Among about 150,000 clones listed, more than 90% were seen once. Sequenced material: peripheral blood, taken 28 days after the second AZD1222 dose. The receptors shown here come from an adult who received the AZD1222 COVID-19 vaccine. The CDR3 runs from the conserved cysteine through the conserved F or W. A D gene is named only where the DNA matches it firmly. Size tells how often a clone was seen (once, few, many) or the class of an expanded clone, and some rows leave it out.

clone_size	j_call	d_call	v_call	cdr3_aa	cdr3_nt
.	TRBJ2-3	TRBD1	TRBV10-3	CAISGAGTGGIADTQYF	TGTGCCATCAGTGGGGCGGGGACAGGGGGCATTGCAGATACGCAGTATTTT
.	TRBJ1-1	.	TRBV5-4	CASFPTPWQYNTEAFF	TGTGCCAGCTTCCCAACCCCGTGGCAGTATAACACTGAAGCTTTCTTT
.	TRBJ2-7	TRBD2	TRBV7-7	CASNPIAGGPHEQYF	TGTGCTAGCAACCCTATAGCGGGAGGGCCCCACGAGCAGTACTTC
few	TRBJ1-1	.	TRBV3-1/TRBV3-2	CASSQDPWERMGNTEAFF	TGTGCCAGCAGCCAAGATCCGTGGGAGAGGATGGGGAACACTGAAGCTTTCTTT
.	TRBJ2-5	TRBD2	TRBV11-2	CASSSLPREDQETQYF	TGTGCCAGCAGCTCCCTTCCGCGGGAGGACCAAGAGACCCAGTACTTC
.	TRBJ1-3	.	TRBV30	CAWNRDFGNTIYF	TGTGCCTGGAATCGGGATTTTGGAAACACCATATATTTT
.	TRBJ2-1	TRBD2	TRBV19	CASSISGRRSYNEQFF	TGTGCCAGTAGTATTAGCGGGAGGAGGTCCTACAATGAGCAGTTCTTC
.	TRBJ2-7	TRBD1	TRBV4-3	CASSPGTGNEQYF	TGCGCCAGCAGCCCCGGGACAGGGAACGAGCAGTACTTC
.	TRBJ2-5	.	TRBV9	CASSVASGGETQYF	TGTGCCAGCAGCGTAGCTTCTGGAGGGGAGACCCAGTACTTC
.	TRBJ1-5	.	TRBV30	CAWSRQVNQPQHF	TGTGCCTGGAGTAGACAGGTAAATCAGCCCCAGCATTTT
.	TRBJ1-1	.	TRBV3-1/TRBV3-2	CASRTEWDTEAFF	TGTGCCAGCAGAACCGAGTGGGACACTGAAGCTTTCTTT
few	TRBJ1-2	.	TRBV28	CASSPLLIRRTNYGYTF	TGTGCCAGCAGTCCCCTCCTCATCCGACGGACTAACTATGGCTACACCTTC
.	TRBJ2-1	TRBD2	TRBV6-5	CASSSGSGAYNEQFF	TGTGCCAGCAGCAGCGGGAGCGGGGCCTACAATGAGCAGTTCTTC
few	TRBJ2-5	.	TRBV5-1	CASSLGGGETQYF	TGCGCCAGCAGTCTGGGAGGGGGAGAGACCCAGTACTTC
.	TRBJ2-7	TRBD1	TRBV10-2	CANKDRGLYEQYF	TGCGCCAACAAAGACAGGGGGCTCTACGAGCAGTACTTC